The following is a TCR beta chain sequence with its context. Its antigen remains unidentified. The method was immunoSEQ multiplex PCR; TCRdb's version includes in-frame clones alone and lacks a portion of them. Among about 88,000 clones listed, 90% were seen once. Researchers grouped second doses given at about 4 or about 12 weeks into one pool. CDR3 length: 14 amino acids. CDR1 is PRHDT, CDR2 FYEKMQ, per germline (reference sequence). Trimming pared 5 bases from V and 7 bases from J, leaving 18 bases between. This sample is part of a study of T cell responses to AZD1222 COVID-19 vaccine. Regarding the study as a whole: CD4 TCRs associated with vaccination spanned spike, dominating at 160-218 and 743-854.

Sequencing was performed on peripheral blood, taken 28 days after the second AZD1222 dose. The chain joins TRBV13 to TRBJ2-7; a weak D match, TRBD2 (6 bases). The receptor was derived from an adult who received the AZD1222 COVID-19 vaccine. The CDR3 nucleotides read TGTGCCAGCAGCAGCGAGGTAGCGGTAGGTGAGCAGTACTTC. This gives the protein CASSSEVAVGEQYF.